This entry lists 13 T cell receptor beta chains sequenced from one sample in a study of blood T cells in healthy people across ages. The second PCR ran about 6 to 12 cycles with a sample-barcoded 5' primer and J-beta primers. In TCRdb, the 5' RACE reads were re-called with MiXCR into one record per CDR3 protein. The top ten clones hold around 11% of a sample with roughly 1,500,000 distinct CDR3 sequences, roughly a third of them seen once. Sequenced material: blood. The receptors come from a woman younger than 45 in good health.

The chain links TRBV27 to TRBJ2-3; 14 nucleotides agree with TRBD2. The CDR3 has 17 amino acids. From germline, CDR1 is MNHEY and CDR2 SMNVEV (reference sequence). V gave up 4 bases and J gave up 7 bases; unmatched junction bases: 10. Written as DNA, the CDR3 is TGTGCCAGCAGTTGGCCCGGACTAGCGGGAGGTGCGAATACGCAGTATTTT. It specifies CASSWPGLAGGANTQYF.

The V gene is TRBV20-1, the J gene TRBJ1-2; 7 bases map to TRBD1. Germline CDR1 DFQATT, CDR2 SNEGSKA (reference sequence). Trimming at V came to 2 bases and at J to 0 bases, leaving 12 bases not matched to a gene. The CDR3 contains 17 residues. CDR3 loop: CSARKRDSVLANYGYTF. CDR3 in DNA: TGCAGTGCTAGAAAACGGGACAGTGTTTTAGCTAACTATGGCTACACCTTC.

This chain links TRBV10-3 with TRBJ2-5; D is uncertain. V was shortened by 2 bases and J by 5 bases, with 21 bases between the two germline ends. The CDR3 covers 17 residues. CDR1 ENHRY and CDR2 SYGVKD come from the germline V gene. The chain's CDR3 is CAISESPWGGERETQYF. The CDR3 DNA sequence: TGTGCCATCAGTGAGAGCCCCTGGGGTGGGGAAAGGGAGACCCAGTACTTC.

The gene calls are TRBV7-9 and TRBJ2-1; 9 bases map to TRBD1. Looked up from germline, CDR1 is SEHNR and CDR2 is FQNEAQ (reference sequence). This CDR3 is built from 16 residues. J was trimmed by 8 bases and V by 3 bases; bases with no gene match: 11. Written as DNA, the CDR3 is TGTGCCAGCAGCTTTGGATCGTGGACAGGGGCGGATGAGCAGTTCTTC. Translated: CASSFGSWTGADEQFF.

This clonotype appeared many times. The chain is built from TRBV7-9 and TRBJ2-5, with D perhaps TRBD2 (6 bases). The germline V gene has CDR1 SEHNR and CDR2 FQNEAQ (reference sequence). The germline V and J ends were trimmed by 5 bases and 5 bases, with 15 bases remaining between them. The CDR3 has 14 amino acids. Written as DNA, the CDR3 is TGTGCCAGCAGCCAAGTGGGGGGAACGGAGACCCAGTACTTC. It codes for CASSQVGGTETQYF.

The gene calls are TRBV7-2 and TRBJ1-4; TRBD1 might be the D (5 bases). The germline gives CDR1 SGHTA, CDR2 FQGNSA. The CDR3 is 16 residues long. Trimming removed 5 bases at V and 5 bases at J, with 18 bases between. In DNA form, the CDR3 reads TGTGCCAGCAGCCCCAGGGTGGGGGTGAGGAATGAAAAACTGTTTTTT. It codes for CASSPRVGVRNEKLFF. Full variable domain (missing parts from reference TRBV7-2 and TRBJ1-4): GAGVSQSPSNKVTEKGKDVELRCDPISGHTALYWYRQSLGQGLEFLIYFQGNSAPDKSGLPSDRFSAERTGGSVSTLTIQRTQQEDSAVYLCASSPRVGVRNEKLFFGSGTQLSVL.

A few counts support this clonotype. The genes are TRBV7-2 and TRBJ2-1, with 8 bases aligning to TRBD2. The CDR3 runs to 15 residues. V was pared by 8 bases and J by 1 base, with 7 bases of the junction left unmatched. Germline V gene lookup returns CDR1 SGHTA and CDR2 FQGNSA. CDR3 coding DNA: TGTGCCAGCGCCTCAGCGGGGGTTTCCTACAATGAGCAGTTCTTC. Translated, it gives CASASAGVSYNEQFF.

The rearrangement joins TRBV4-1 to TRBJ1-2; D might be TRBD1 (5 bases). Germline V gene lookup returns CDR1 MGHRA and CDR2 YSYEKL. The CDR3 is made up of 16 amino acids. Trimming took off 3 bases at V and 8 bases at J, with 22 bases between the two ends. The CDR3 reads CASSQSDSLTTGGYTF. DNA of the CDR3: TGCGCCAGCAGCCAGAGTGACAGCTTAACCACGGGGGGCTACACCTTC.

This clonotype was picked up a small number of times. V and J are TRBV16 and TRBJ2-7; 7 positions match TRBD1. The junction had 4 bases not matched to a gene; V was cut back by 2 bases and J by 3 bases. Germline assignment: CDR1 KGHSY and CDR2 FQNENV. CDR3 length: 14 residues. The CDR3 reads CASSQTDRLYEQYF. CDR3 DNA sequence: TGTGCCAGCAGCCAAACGGACAGGCTCTACGAGCAGTACTTC.

The chain uses TRBV6-1 and TRBJ2-7; no reliable D call. Between the trimmed V and J ends, which lost 6 bases and 0 bases, there was a span of 12 bases. CDR1 is MNHNS, CDR2 SASEGT, per germline. This CDR3 has 14 amino acids. DNA of the CDR3: TGTGCCAGCAGCGTCCCGGACCACTCCTACGAGCAGTACTTC. Its protein is CASSVPDHSYEQYF.

Points on this clonotype: One junction end does not reproduce the germline sequence, and a read error may be involved. The rearrangement links TRBV4-2 to TRBJ1-1; TRBD1 matches 9 bases. The CDR3 contains 17 residues. Germline V gene sequence: CDR1 LGHNA, CDR2 YNFKEQ. The CDR3 is CACSQGTAGQGNTEAFF. The DNA of the CDR3 is TGTGCCTGCAGCCAAGGGACGGCGGGACAGGGGAACACTGAAGCTTTCTTT.

The chain uses TRBV7-9 and TRBJ2-5, with D unclear. CDR3 length: 16 amino acids. Germline CDR1 and CDR2: SEHNR and FQNEAQ (reference sequence). Trimming left V 1 base short and J 5 bases short, with 17 bases between. DNA of the CDR3: TGTGCCAGCAGCTTAGGGTTGCGAAAACGGGTCGAGACCCAGTACTTC. It encodes CASSLGLRKRVETQYF.

This clonotype was detected a few times. This sequence joins TRBV25-1 and TRBJ1-2; 7 bases match TRBD1. CDR1 and CDR2 (germline): MGHDK, SYGVNS. With V trimmed by 6 bases and J by 4 bases, 5 bases remained unmatched. This CDR3 is 13 amino acids long. This CDR3 is CASRGQIFYGYTF. For the CDR3, the DNA is TGTGCCAGCAGGGGACAGATCTTCTATGGCTACACCTTC.